This T cell receptor beta chain was sequenced in a study of T cell changes during pregnancy in multiple sclerosis. CDR3 size: 14 residues. CDR1 is MNHNS, CDR2 SASEGT, per germline. The germline V and J ends were trimmed by 5 bases and 6 bases, with 16 bases remaining between them. The assay was immunoSEQ multiplex PCR, and TCRdb's table has in-frame clones only and misses some. The sample contains more than 40,000 clones, around 89% of which appear only once. The chain carries TRBV6-1 and TRBJ1-2, with a weak D call TRBD1 (5 bases). This sequence was found in a female donor with multiple sclerosis, enrolled in a pregnancy study. This specimen consisted of CD4+ T cells from peripheral blood mononuclear cells, obtained in the first trimester of pregnancy. CDR3 region: CASSPSGIGDGYTF. The CDR3 DNA reads as TGTGCCAGCAGTCCATCAGGGATCGGTGATGGCTACACCTTC.